Sequencing of this T cell receptor beta chain was carried out in a study of T-cell reconstitution after alpha-beta-depleted transplantation in children. General study findings and limits: Day-60 TCRbeta diversity that was high in some patients was derived from surviving recipient T cells and thymic progenitors. Hyperexpanded clones declined; after one year, newly produced T cells mostly supplied diversity. Reports say that about two months after transplant, the alpha-beta T cells came out of several hundred graft clones that had expanded.

The sample holds many counts of this clonotype. Its antigen is as yet unknown. The TCRbeta library was prepared with unique molecular identifiers. From the PCR reads, TCRdb called clonotypes with MiXCR, one entry per CDR3 protein. Of approximately 300,000 distinct CDR3 sequences listed, around a tenth are singletons. Germline loops: CDR1 ENHRY, CDR2 SYGVKD. V lost 6 bases to trimming and J lost 14 bases, with 17 bases between them. The CDR3 covers 13 residues. The rearrangement links TRBV10-3 to TRBJ1-6, with unresolved D. The sequencing here drew on PBMCs, taken before TCRalphabeta/CD19-depleted stem cell transplant. The TCR sequence derives from a boy younger than two with acute myeloid leukemia, due to receive a stem cell transplant. The CDR3 here is CAIRRTGGDSLHF. In nucleotides, the CDR3 is TGTGCCATCAGACGGACGGGTGGAGATTCCCTCCACTTT.